Shown below are 5 T cell receptor beta chains from a single sample sequenced in a study of blood T cell repertoires in COVID-19. Using immunoSEQ multiplex PCR, the repertoire was profiled, and TCRdb retains in-frame clones only, with some absent. Of some 150,000 clones in the sample, around 83% are singletons; the top ten hold approximately 7.1%. The sequenced sample was peripheral blood. The receptors were sampled from a woman aged 50 to 60 in a cohort sampled during active or convalescent COVID-19.

The chain recombines TRBV28 with TRBJ1-2, with D unclear. Germline V gene data show CDR1 as MDHEN and CDR2 as SYDVKM. The CDR3 consists of 16 residues. V was cut by 4 bases and J by 5 bases, with 20 bases left in between. CDR3 sequence (DNA): TGTGCCAGCAGTTGGGGTGGGAGGGTTCCCTCGTATGGCTACACCTTC. It is translated as CASSWGGRVPSYGYTF.

The DNA for the CDR3 is TGTGCCAGCAGTGCCGGGACAGGGCAAACTGAAGCTTTCTTT. It yields the protein CASSAGTGQTEAFF. This chain uses TRBV2 with TRBJ1-1, with 9 nucleotides matching TRBD1. Trimming took 4 bases from V and 5 from J; bases not matched to a gene: 5. The germline V gene has CDR1 SNHLY and CDR2 FYNNEI. This CDR3 contains 14 residues.

The chain has TRBV5-1 and TRBJ1-3; no definite D call. This CDR3 comprises 15 residues. The germline CDR1 and CDR2 sequences are SGHRS and YFSETQ. The V end lost 4 bases, the J end lost 0 bases, and 11 bases lay between the germline ends. The CDR3: CASSQAGFSGNTIYF. CDR3 DNA: TGCGCCAGCAGCCAAGCCGGGTTCTCTGGAAACACCATATATTTT. The entire variable domain, with the rest obtained from reference TRBV5-1 and TRBJ1-3, is as follows: KAGVTQTPRYLIKTRGQQVTLSCSPISGHRSVSWYQQTPGQGLQFLFEYFSETQRNKGNFPGRFSGRQFSNSRSEMNVSTLELGDSALYLCASSQAGFSGNTIYFGEGSWLTVV.

The genes are TRBV27 and TRBJ1-6; 9 bases line up with TRBD1. CDR1 is MNHEY and CDR2 is SMNVEV in the germline V gene (reference sequence). With V trimmed by 5 bases and J by 0 bases, 5 bases remained unmatched. This CDR3 contains 17 residues. The CDR3 DNA reads as TGTGCCAGCAGTCAAGGGACAGGGAGCTCCTATAATTCACCCCTCCACTTT. Translation gives CASSQGTGSSYNSPLHF.

This chain joins TRBV18 and TRBJ1-1, with D possibly matching TRBD1 (6 bases). Germline V CDR1 and CDR2: KGHSH, LQKENI. CDR3 length: 15 residues. V shed 6 bases and J shed 0 bases, with 14 bases lying between them. The CDR3 DNA follows: TGTGCCAGCTCGCAACAGGGTAACCTGAACACTGAAGCTTTCTTT. Its translation is CASSQQGNLNTEAFF.